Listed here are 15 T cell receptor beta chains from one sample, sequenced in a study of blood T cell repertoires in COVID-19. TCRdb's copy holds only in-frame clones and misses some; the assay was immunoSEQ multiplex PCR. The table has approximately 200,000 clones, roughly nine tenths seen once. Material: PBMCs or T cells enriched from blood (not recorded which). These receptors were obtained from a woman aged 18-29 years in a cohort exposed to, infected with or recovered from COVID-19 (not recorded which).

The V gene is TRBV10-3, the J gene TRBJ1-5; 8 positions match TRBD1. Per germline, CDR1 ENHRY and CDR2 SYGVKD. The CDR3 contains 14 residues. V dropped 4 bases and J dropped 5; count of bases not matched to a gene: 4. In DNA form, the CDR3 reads TGTGCCATCAGTGGGGGACAGGCGGATCAGCCCCAGCATTTT. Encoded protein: CAISGGQADQPQHF.

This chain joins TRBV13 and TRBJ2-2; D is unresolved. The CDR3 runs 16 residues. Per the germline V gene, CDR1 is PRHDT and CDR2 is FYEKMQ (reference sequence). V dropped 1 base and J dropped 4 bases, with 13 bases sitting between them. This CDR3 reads CASSLATLGPTGELFF. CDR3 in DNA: TGTGCCAGCAGCTTAGCGACTCTGGGTCCCACCGGGGAGCTGTTTTTT.

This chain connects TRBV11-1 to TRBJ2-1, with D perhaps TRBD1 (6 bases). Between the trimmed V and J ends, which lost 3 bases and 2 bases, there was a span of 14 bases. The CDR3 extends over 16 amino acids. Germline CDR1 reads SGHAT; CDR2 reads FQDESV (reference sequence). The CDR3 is CASSFGLGGAYNEQFF. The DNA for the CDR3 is TGTGCCAGCAGCTTCGGTTTAGGGGGAGCCTACAATGAGCAGTTCTTC.

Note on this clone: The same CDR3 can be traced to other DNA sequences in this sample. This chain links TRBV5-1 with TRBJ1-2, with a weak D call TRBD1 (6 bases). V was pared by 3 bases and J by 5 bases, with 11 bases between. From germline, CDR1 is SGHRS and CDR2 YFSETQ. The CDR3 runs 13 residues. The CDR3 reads CASSSQGEYGYTF. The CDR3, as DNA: TGCGCCAGCAGCTCACAGGGTGAATATGGCTACACCTTC. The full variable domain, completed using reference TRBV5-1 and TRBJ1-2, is KAGVTQTPRYLIKTRGQQVTLSCSPISGHRSVSWYQQTPGQGLQFLFEYFSETQRNKGNFPGRFSGRQFSNSRSEMNVSTLELGDSALYLCASSSQGEYGYTFGSGTRLTVV.

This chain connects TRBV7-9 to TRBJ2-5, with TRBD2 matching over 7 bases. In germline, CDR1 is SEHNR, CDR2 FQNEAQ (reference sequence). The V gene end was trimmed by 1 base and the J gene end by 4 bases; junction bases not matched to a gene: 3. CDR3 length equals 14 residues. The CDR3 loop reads CASSLVGGTETQYF. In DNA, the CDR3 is TGTGCCAGCAGCTTAGTCGGGGGGACAGAGACCCAGTACTTC.

CDR3 protein: CASFPGLVVNTGELFF. CDR3 DNA sequence: TGCGCCAGCTTTCCGGGACTAGTGGTGAACACCGGGGAGCTGTTTTTT. The V gene is TRBV5-1, the J gene TRBJ2-2; 8 bases align to TRBD2. Per germline, CDR1 SGHRS and CDR2 YFSETQ. Losses at the gene ends were 7 bases for V and 1 base for J; bases not matched to a gene: 9. The length of the CDR3 is 16 residues. Full variable domain (outside the CDR3, taken from reference TRBV5-1 and TRBJ2-2): KAGVTQTPRYLIKTRGQQVTLSCSPISGHRSVSWYQQTPGQGLQFLFEYFSETQRNKGNFPGRFSGRQFSNSRSEMNVSTLELGDSALYLCASFPGLVVNTGELFFGEGSRLTVL.

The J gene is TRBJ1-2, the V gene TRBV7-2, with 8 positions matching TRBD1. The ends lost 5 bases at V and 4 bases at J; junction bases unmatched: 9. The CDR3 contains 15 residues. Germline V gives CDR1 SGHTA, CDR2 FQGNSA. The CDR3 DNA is TGTGCCAGCAGCGCCGGGGGCGGGACAGGCTATGGCTACACCTTC. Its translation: CASSAGGGTGYGYTF.

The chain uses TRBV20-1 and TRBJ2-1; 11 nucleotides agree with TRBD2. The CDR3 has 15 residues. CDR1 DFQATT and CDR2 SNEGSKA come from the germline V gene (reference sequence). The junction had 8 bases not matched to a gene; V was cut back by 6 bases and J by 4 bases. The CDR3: CSASPGTSGYNEQFF. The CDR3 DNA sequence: TGCAGTGCCAGTCCGGGGACTAGCGGTTACAATGAGCAGTTCTTC.

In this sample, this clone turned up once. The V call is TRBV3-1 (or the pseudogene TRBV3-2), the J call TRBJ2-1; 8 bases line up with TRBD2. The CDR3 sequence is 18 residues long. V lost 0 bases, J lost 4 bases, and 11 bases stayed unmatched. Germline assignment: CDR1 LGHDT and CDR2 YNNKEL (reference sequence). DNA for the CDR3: TGTGCCAGCAGCCAAGATCGAAGAGCGGGAGTGAGGTACAATGAGCAGTTCTTC. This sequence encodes CASSQDRRAGVRYNEQFF.

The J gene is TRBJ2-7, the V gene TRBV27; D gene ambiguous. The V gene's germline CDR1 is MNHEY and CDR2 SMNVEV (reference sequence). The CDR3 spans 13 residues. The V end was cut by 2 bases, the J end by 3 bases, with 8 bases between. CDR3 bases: TGTGCCAGCAGTTTAACTAACGGCTACGAGCAGTACTTC. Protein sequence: CASSLTNGYEQYF.

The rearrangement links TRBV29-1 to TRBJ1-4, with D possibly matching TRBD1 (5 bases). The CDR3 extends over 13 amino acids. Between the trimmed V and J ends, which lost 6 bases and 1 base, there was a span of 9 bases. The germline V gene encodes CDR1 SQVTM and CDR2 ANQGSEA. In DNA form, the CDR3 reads TGCAGCGTACAGGACCGAACTAATGAAAAACTGTTTTTT. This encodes CSVQDRTNEKLFF.

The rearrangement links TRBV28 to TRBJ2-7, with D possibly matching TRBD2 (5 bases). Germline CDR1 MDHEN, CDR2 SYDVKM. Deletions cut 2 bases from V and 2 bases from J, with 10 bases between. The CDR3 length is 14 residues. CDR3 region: CASSLRGLTYEQYF. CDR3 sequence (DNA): TGTGCCAGCAGTTTACGCGGGTTGACCTACGAGCAGTACTTC.

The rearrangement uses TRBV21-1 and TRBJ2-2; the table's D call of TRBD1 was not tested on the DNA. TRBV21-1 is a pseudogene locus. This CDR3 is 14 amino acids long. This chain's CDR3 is CASSKGQGGRELFF. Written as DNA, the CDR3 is TGTGCCAGCAGCAAGGGACAGGGTGGCCGGGAGCTGTTTTTT.

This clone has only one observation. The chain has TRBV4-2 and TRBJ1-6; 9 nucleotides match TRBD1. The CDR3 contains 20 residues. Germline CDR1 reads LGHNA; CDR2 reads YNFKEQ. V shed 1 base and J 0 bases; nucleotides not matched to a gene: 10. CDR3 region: CASSQAQGQGVSSYNSPLHF. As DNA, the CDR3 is TGTGCCAGCAGCCAAGCCCAGGGACAGGGAGTGAGCTCCTATAATTCACCCCTCCACTTT.

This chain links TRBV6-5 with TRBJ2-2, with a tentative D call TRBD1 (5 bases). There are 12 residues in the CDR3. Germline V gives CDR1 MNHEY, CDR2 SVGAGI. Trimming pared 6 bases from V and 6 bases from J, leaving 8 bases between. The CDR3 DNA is TGTGCCAGCAGGAGACAGTCCGGGGAGCTGTTTTTT. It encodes CASRRQSGELFF.